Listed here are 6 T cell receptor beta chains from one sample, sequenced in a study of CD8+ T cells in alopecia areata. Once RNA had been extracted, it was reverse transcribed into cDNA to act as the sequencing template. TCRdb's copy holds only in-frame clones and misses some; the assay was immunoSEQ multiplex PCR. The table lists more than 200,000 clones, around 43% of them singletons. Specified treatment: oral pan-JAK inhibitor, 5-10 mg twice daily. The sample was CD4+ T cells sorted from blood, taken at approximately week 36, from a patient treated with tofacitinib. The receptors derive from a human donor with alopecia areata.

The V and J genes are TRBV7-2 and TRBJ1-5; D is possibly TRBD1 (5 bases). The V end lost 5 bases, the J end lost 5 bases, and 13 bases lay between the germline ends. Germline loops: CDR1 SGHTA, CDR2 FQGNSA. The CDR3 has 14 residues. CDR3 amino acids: CASSVTAGDQPQHF. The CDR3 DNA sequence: TGTGCCAGCAGCGTGACAGCTGGGGATCAGCCCCAGCATTTT.

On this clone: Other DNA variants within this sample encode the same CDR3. The CDR3 loop is CASSRGSGANVLTF. In nucleotides, the CDR3 is TGTGCCAGCAGTCGAGGCTCTGGGGCCAACGTCCTGACTTTC. This chain joins TRBV6-5 and TRBJ2-6; D unresolved. Per germline, CDR1 MNHEY and CDR2 SVGAGI. Trimming shortened V by 5 bases and J by 0 bases, and 5 bases separated the two germline ends. The CDR3 has 14 amino acids.

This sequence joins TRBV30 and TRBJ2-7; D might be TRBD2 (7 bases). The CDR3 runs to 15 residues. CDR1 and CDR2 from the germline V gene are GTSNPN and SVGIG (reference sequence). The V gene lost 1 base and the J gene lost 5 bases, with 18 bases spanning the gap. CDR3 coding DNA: TGTGCCTGGAGTGCTCGCCGGGGGGCGGCCGACGAGCAGTACTTC. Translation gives CAWSARRGAADEQYF.

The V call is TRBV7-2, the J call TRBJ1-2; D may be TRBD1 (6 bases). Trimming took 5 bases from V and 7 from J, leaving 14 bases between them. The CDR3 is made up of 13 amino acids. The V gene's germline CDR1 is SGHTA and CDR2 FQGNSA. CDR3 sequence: CASSPVGAGGYTF. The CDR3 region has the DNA TGTGCCAGCAGCCCCGTGGGGGCAGGTGGCTACACCTTC.

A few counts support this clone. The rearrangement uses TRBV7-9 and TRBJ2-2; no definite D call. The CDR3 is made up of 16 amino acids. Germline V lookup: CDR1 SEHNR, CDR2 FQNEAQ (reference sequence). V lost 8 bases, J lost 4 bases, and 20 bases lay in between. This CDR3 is CASLADPSAVTGELFF. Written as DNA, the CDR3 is TGTGCCAGCTTAGCCGACCCCAGCGCGGTCACCGGGGAGCTGTTTTTT.

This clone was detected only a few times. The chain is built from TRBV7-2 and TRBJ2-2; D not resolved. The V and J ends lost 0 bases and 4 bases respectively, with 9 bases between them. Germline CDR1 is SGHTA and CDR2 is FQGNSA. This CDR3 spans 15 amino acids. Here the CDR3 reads CASSLAGIPTGELFF. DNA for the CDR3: TGTGCCAGCAGCTTAGCGGGCATACCCACCGGGGAGCTGTTTTTT.